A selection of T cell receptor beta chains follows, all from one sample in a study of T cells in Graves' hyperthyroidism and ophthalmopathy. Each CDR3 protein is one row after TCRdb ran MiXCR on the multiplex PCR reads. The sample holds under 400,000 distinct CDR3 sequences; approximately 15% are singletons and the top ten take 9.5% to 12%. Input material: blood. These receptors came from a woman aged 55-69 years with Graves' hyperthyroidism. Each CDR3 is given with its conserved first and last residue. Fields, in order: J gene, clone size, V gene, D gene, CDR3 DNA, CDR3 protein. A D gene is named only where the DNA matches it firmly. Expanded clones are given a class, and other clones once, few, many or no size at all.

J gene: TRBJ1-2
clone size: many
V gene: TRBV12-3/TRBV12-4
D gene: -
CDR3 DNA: TGTGCCAGCAGTACCCGGCTCTATGGCTACACCTTC
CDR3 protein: CASSTRLYGYTF

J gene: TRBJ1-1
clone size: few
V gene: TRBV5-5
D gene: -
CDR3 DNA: TGTGCCAGCAGCTCCTTCTCGGACACCCTTGCTGAAGCTTTCTTT
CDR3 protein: CASSSFSDTLAEAFF

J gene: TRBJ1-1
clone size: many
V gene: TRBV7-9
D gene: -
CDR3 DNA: TGTGCTCAGATCGACGGGGCGAGCACTGAAGCTTTCTTT
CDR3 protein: CAQIDGASTEAFF

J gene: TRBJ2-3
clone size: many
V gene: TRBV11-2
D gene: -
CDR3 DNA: TGTGCCAGCAGCTTAGGCCGGCTAGCAAACACAGATACGCAGTATTTT
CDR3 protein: CASSLGRLANTDTQYF

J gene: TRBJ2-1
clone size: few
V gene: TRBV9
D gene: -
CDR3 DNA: TGTGCCAGCAGCGTAGCTAGGGCCGACCGGGAGCAGTTCTTC
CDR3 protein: CASSVARADREQFF

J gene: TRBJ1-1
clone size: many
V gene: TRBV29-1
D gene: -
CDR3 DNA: TGCAGCGTTGAAAACAGCCTGAACACTGAAGCTTTCTTT
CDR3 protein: CSVENSLNTEAFF

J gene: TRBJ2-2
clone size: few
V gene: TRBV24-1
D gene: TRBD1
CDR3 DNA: TGTGCCACCAGTGATTATGGGACAGGGGGAATTGACACCGGGGAGCTGTTTTTT
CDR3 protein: CATSDYGTGGIDTGELFF

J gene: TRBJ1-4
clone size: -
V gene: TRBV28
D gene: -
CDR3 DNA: TGTGCCAGCAACCCCGGGGGGGGCGTTGAAAAACTGTTTTTT
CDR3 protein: CASNPGGGVEKLFF

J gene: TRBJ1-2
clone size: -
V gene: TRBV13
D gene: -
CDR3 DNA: TGTGCCAGCAGCTTAGGCAGGGTTTTCAATGGCTACACCTTC
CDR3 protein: CASSLGRVFNGYTF

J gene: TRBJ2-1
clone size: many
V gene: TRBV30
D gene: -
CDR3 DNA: TGTGCCTGGAGGGGTCTAGCGGAGCAGTTCTTC
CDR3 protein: CAWRGLAEQFF

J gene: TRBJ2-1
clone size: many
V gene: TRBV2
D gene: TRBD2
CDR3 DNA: TGTGCCAGCAGTCCCGGACTAGTATCGGGTGAGCAGTTCTTC
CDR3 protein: CASSPGLVSGEQFF

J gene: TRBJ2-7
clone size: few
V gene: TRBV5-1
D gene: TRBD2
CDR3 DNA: TGCGCCAGCAGCTTGGGTTGGGGGGGAGGCTACGAGCAGTACTTC
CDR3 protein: CASSLGWGGGYEQYF

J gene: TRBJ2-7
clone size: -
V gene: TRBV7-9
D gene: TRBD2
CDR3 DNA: TGTGCCAGCAGCCCCTCGGCCAGCGGGAGCTCCTACGAGCAGTACTTC
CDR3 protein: CASSPSASGSSYEQYF

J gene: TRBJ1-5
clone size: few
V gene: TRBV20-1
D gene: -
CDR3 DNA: TGCAGTGCTGGTAAACGGGACTTAGGCAATCAGCCCCAGCATTTT
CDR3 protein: CSAGKRDLGNQPQHF

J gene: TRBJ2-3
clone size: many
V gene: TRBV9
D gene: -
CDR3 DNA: TGTGCCAGCAGCGTAGAAGGGTCTAATACGCAGTATTTT
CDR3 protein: CASSVEGSNTQYF

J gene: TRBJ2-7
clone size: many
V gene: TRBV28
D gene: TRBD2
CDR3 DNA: TGTGCCAGCAGTTTAGTTAGCGGGGGCTTCTACGAGCAGTACTTC
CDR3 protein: CASSLVSGGFYEQYF

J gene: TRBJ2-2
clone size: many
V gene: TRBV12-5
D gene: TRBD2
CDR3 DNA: TGTGCTAGTGGACAGGGACTAGCCGCGAGACCGAACACCGGGGAGCTGTTTTTT
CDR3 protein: CASGQGLAARPNTGELFF